The 26 T cell receptor beta chains listed next were all sequenced from one sample in a study of blood T cells in healthy people across ages. A sample-barcoded 5' primer and a J-beta primer mix were used in a second PCR of roughly 7 to 11 cycles. TCRdb fed the 5' RACE reads into MiXCR, producing one record per CDR3 protein. This sample has hundreds of thousands of distinct CDR3 sequences, with roughly 32% found just once. Input material: blood. These receptors all stem from an elderly woman in good health.

The J gene is TRBJ2-7, the V gene TRBV20-1; no firm D call. Germline CDR1 DFQATT, CDR2 SNEGSKA (reference sequence). Trimming cost V 0 bases and J 6 bases, with 6 bases left between them. This CDR3 is built from 11 residues. CDR3 sequence (DNA): TGCAGTGCTAGAGATGCCGCCGAGCAGTACTTC. This encodes CSARDAAEQYF.

In this sample, this clonotype turned up once. One end of the junction fails to match germline, which may point to a read error. The gene calls are TRBV11-2 and TRBJ2-1; 8 bases are a match to TRBD1. The J call may be in error: the DNA end matches TRBJ2-7 better. The CDR3 covers 15 residues. Germline CDR1 is SGHAT and CDR2 is FQNNGV. The chain's CDR3 is CAGSKDRGTYNEQYF. The CDR3 DNA is TGTGCCGGCAGCAAAGACAGGGGTACCTACAATGAGCAGTACTTC.

At least ten counts were recorded for this clonotype. The chain carries TRBV20-1 and TRBJ2-5; 9 positions match TRBD1. The CDR3 extends over 14 amino acids. Germline-derived CDR1 and CDR2 are DFQATT and SNEGSKA (reference sequence). The V and J ends lost 6 bases and 2 bases, in that order; junction bases with no gene match: 7. CDR3 region: CSAELTGGQETQYF. Written as DNA, the CDR3 is TGCAGTGCAGAACTGACAGGGGGGCAAGAGACCCAGTACTTC.

This clonotype was observed many times. The rearrangement links TRBV15 to TRBJ2-7, with 9 bases identical to TRBD1. Germline CDR1 reads LNHNV; CDR2 reads YYDKDF (reference sequence). The junction had 6 bases not matched to a gene; V was cut back by 1 base and J by 5 bases. The CDR3 contains 15 residues. This chain's CDR3 is CATSRGGQGIHEQYF. The CDR3 DNA reads as TGTGCCACCAGCAGAGGGGGACAGGGAATCCACGAGCAGTACTTC. Complete variable domain (other parts from reference TRBV15 and TRBJ2-7): DAMVIQNPRYQVTQFGKPVTLSCSQTLNHNVMYWYQQKSSQAPKLLFHYYDKDFNNEADTPDNFQSRRPNTSFCFLDIRSPGLGDTAMYLCATSRGGQGIHEQYFGPGTRLTVT.

Details on this clonotype: It may be a read error: a sequence one base away is much more abundant. The chain combines TRBV7-9 with TRBJ1-1; no clear D gene. The germline CDR1 and CDR2 sequences are SEHNR and FQNEAQ (reference sequence). The CDR3 consists of 14 residues. CDR3 sequence (DNA): TGTGCCGGCAGCTTTGACCCACGAAGTACTGAAGCTTTCTTT. Protein: CAGSFDPRSTEAFF.

This clonotype was recorded at least ten times. J is TRBJ2-3 and V is TRBV27, with 8 bases that match TRBD2. The J segment lost 4 bases and the V segment lost 3 bases, leaving 0 bases of the junction unmatched. The length of the CDR3 is 13 residues. Germline V gives CDR1 MNHEY, CDR2 SMNVEV (reference sequence). The CDR3 reads CASSLRGADTQYF. The CDR3, as DNA: TGTGCCAGCAGTTTGCGGGGGGCAGATACGCAGTATTTT.

The chain is built from TRBV6-1 and TRBJ2-7; TRBD1 agrees at 7 bases. Germline values: CDR1 MNHNS, CDR2 SASEGT. This CDR3 is built from 13 residues. Losses at the gene ends were 9 bases for V and 0 bases for J; bases not matched to a gene: 5. The CDR3 DNA sequence: TGTGCCAGTCGGGACAGTGTCTCCTACGAGCAGTACTTC. Translated: CASRDSVSYEQYF.

This clonotype was seen repeatedly, ten times or more. This chain links TRBV5-1 with TRBJ2-1; D could derive from TRBD1 or TRBD2 (6 bases each). This CDR3 contains 14 residues. In germline, CDR1 is SGHRS, CDR2 YFSETQ. Trimming removed 6 bases at V and 1 base at J, with 11 bases between. The CDR3 region is CASNRGGSYNEQFF. In nucleotides, the CDR3 is TGCGCCAGCAACAGAGGGGGGTCCTACAATGAGCAGTTCTTC.

This clonotype has ten or more counts. This chain connects TRBV5-1 to TRBJ1-1; D unresolved. The CDR3 runs to 14 residues. The V end lost 0 bases, the J end lost 1 base, and 7 bases lay between the germline ends. Germline values: CDR1 SGHRS, CDR2 YFSETQ. The CDR3 is CASSLAQRNTEAFF. For the CDR3, the DNA is TGCGCCAGCAGCTTGGCCCAGCGGAACACTGAAGCTTTCTTT.

This clonotype showed up just a few times. V is TRBV14 and J is TRBJ2-2; 9 bases fit TRBD1. Germline V CDR1 and CDR2: SGHDN, FVKESK. The J segment lost 8 bases and the V segment lost 4 bases, leaving 8 bases of the junction unmatched. This CDR3 comprises 15 residues. The chain's CDR3 is CASSPYVGTGGELFF. The CDR3 DNA reads as TGTGCCAGCAGCCCATACGTCGGGACAGGGGGGGAGCTGTTTTTT.

This clonotype was counted ten times or more. The CDR3, as DNA: TGTGCCAGCAGCCAAGCCCGCCTAGCGGGGGGTCGCACAGATACGCAGTATTTT. As protein: CASSQARLAGGRTDTQYF. The chain links TRBV4-2 to TRBJ2-3, with 11 bases identical to TRBD2. The ends lost 1 base at V and 1 base at J; junction bases unmatched: 7. CDR1 is LGHNA, CDR2 YNFKEQ, per germline. The CDR3 extends over 18 amino acids.

This clonotype was seen many times. The gene calls are TRBV7-2 and TRBJ2-7; D may be TRBD1 (5 bases). CDR1 and CDR2 (germline): SGHTA, FQGNSA. The CDR3 has 14 amino acids. Trimming removed 1 base at V and 3 bases at J, with 10 bases between. CDR3 amino acids: CASSLGKGNYEQYF. Here the CDR3 DNA reads TGTGCCAGCAGCTTAGGGAAGGGGAACTACGAGCAGTACTTC. Based on the CDR3 plus reference TRBV7-2 and TRBJ2-7, the full variable domain is GAGVSQSPSNKVTEKGKDVELRCDPISGHTALYWYRQSLGQGLEFLIYFQGNSAPDKSGLPSDRFSAERTGGSVSTLTIQRTQQEDSAVYLCASSLGKGNYEQYFGPGTRLTVT.

There are many counts of this clonotype. The rearrangement links TRBV9 to TRBJ2-1; D gene unclear. The CDR3 is made up of 14 amino acids. V was cut by 0 bases and J by 4 bases, with 8 bases left in between. Germline values: CDR1 SGDLS, CDR2 YYNGEE. This CDR3 reads CASSVDEPYNEQFF. Here the CDR3 DNA reads TGTGCCAGCAGCGTAGACGAACCGTACAATGAGCAGTTCTTC.

In its sample, this clonotype was seen many times. This chain joins TRBV27 and TRBJ2-1, with D tentatively TRBD1 (5 bases). The germline CDR1 and CDR2 sequences are MNHEY and SMNVEV (reference sequence). The V gene lost 5 bases and the J gene lost 7 bases, with 21 bases spanning the gap. The CDR3 runs 16 residues. For the CDR3, the DNA is TGTGCCAGCAGTAGTGGGGCTATATCTAATTGGAATGAGCAGTTCTTC. This translates into CASSSGAISNWNEQFF.

This clonotype appeared many times. The chain links TRBV2 to TRBJ1-2; D unclear. The CDR3 contains 12 residues. Germline V gives CDR1 SNHLY, CDR2 FYNNEI. Trimming removed 6 bases at V and 7 bases at J, with 12 bases between. CDR3 sequence (DNA): TGTGCCAGCAGCACCTCTGGAGGTGGCTACACCTTC. Translating gives CASSTSGGGYTF.

This clonotype was seen at least ten times. The genes are TRBV6-2 or TRBV6-3 and TRBJ2-1; TRBD2 aligns across 10 bases. The V segment lost 6 bases and the J segment 7 bases; nucleotides outside the gene matches: 12. Looked up from germline, CDR1 is MNHEY and CDR2 is SVGEGT. The CDR3 extends over 16 amino acids. CDR3 protein: CASSPSGGAGLNEQFF. The CDR3 nucleotides are TGTGCCAGCAGCCCGAGCGGGGGGGCCGGGTTGAATGAGCAGTTCTTC.

This clonotype was counted once. CDR3 loop: CRVTGIRTEAFF. The CDR3 DNA sequence: TGCAGGGTTACAGGGATAAGGACTGAAGCTTTCTTT. This sequence joins TRBV20-1 and TRBJ1-1; D is possibly TRBD1 (6 bases). The CDR3 length is 12 residues. Germline CDR1 DFQATT, CDR2 SNEGSKA (reference sequence).

This clonotype has a count of ten or more. CDR3 sequence reads: CASSGTGGRNEQFF. The CDR3 DNA is TGCGCCAGCAGTGGGACAGGGGGGCGGAATGAGCAGTTCTTC. The V and J genes are TRBV4-1 and TRBJ2-1, with 11 bases fitting TRBD1. The CDR3 runs to 14 residues. The germline V gene has CDR1 MGHRA and CDR2 YSYEKL. With 6 bases clipped from V and 7 bases from J, the junction kept 5 bases outside the gene matches.

The sample holds many counts of this clonotype. V is TRBV9 and J is TRBJ2-4; no clear D gene. In germline, CDR1 is SGDLS, CDR2 YYNGEE. The CDR3 loop spans 15 amino acids. Trimming removed 0 bases at V and 0 bases at J, with 7 bases between. Written as DNA, the CDR3 is TGTGCCAGCAGCGTAGATGAGAGAGCCAAAAACATTCAGTACTTC. Amino acid sequence: CASSVDERAKNIQYF.

The gene calls are TRBV6-2 or TRBV6-3 and TRBJ2-5; no definite D call. With 4 bases removed from V and 3 bases from J, the gap between germline ends came to 9 bases. CDR1 MNHEY and CDR2 SVGEGT come from the germline V gene. This CDR3 comprises 13 residues. CDR3 sequence reads: CASSWAPEETQYF. As DNA, the CDR3 is TGTGCCAGCAGTTGGGCACCTGAAGAGACCCAGTACTTC.

The chain uses TRBV29-1 and TRBJ2-3, with 12 bases matching TRBD2. The CDR3 spans 16 residues. CDR1 SQVTM and CDR2 ANQGSEA come from the germline V gene. V gave up 6 bases and J gave up 6 bases; unmatched junction bases: 13. The CDR3 DNA is TGCAGCGTCGTCGCGAAGACTAGCGGGAGTTCTGATACGCAGTATTTT. It is translated as CSVVAKTSGSSDTQYF.

In this sample, this clonotype turned up many times. This chain uses TRBV2 with TRBJ2-6, with 8 bases aligning to TRBD1. CDR3 length equals 16 residues. Germline CDR1 reads SNHLY; CDR2 reads FYNNEI. V lost 7 bases, J lost 0 bases, and 5 bases stayed unmatched. The CDR3 DNA reads TGTGCCAGCAAGTGGACAGGGTCCTCTGGGGCCAACGTCCTGACTTTC. Translation gives CASKWTGSSGANVLTF.

There are many counts of this clonotype. The chain carries TRBV5-1 and TRBJ2-7; 8 bases map to TRBD1. The germline CDR1 and CDR2 sequences are SGHRS and YFSETQ. CDR3 length: 15 amino acids. Trimming took 0 bases from V and 3 from J; bases not matched to a gene: 5. The CDR3 bases are TGCGCCAGCAGCTTGGACGCCAGGGGGCTCTACGAGCAGTACTTC. This sequence encodes CASSLDARGLYEQYF.

This clonotype was seen only a few times. The chain links TRBV10-3 to TRBJ1-4, with D uncertain. Trimming removed 4 bases at V and 4 bases at J, with 4 bases between. The germline V gene encodes CDR1 ENHRY and CDR2 SYGVKD. CDR3 size: 12 residues. CDR3 protein: CAISANNEKLFF. CDR3 coding DNA: TGTGCCATCAGTGCAAATAATGAAAAACTGTTTTTT.

In the case of this clonotype: A much larger clone lies one base from this, so it may be a read error. This chain links TRBV6-6 with TRBJ2-5, with 8 bases fitting TRBD1. The CDR3 totals 12 residues. The germline gives CDR1 MNHNY, CDR2 SVGAGI (reference sequence). The junction had 13 bases not matched to a gene; V was cut back by 11 bases and J by 11 bases. CDR3 bases: TGTGCCGGACAGGGACCCTCGGGGGAGCAGTACTTC. It specifies CAGQGPSGEQYF.

This clonotype was seen at least ten times. This chain connects TRBV29-1 to TRBJ2-5; D gene ambiguous. The CDR3 is made up of 12 amino acids. Trimming cost V 6 bases and J 2 bases, with 10 bases left between them. CDR1 is SQVTM, CDR2 ANQGSEA, per germline. The CDR3 nucleotides read TGCAGCGTCAGACACCCACAAGAGACCCAGTACTTC. This encodes CSVRHPQETQYF.